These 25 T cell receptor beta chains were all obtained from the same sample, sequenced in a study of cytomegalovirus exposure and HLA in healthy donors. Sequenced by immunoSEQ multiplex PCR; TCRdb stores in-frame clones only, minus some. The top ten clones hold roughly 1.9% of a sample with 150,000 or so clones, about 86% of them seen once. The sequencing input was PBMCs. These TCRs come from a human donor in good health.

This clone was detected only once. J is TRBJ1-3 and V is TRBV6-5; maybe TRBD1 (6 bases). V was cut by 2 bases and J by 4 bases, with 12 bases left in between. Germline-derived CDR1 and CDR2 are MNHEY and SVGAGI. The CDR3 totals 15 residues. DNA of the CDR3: TGTGCCAGCAGTTACGACAGGTCAAAAGGAAACACCATATATTTT. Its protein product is CASSYDRSKGNTIYF.

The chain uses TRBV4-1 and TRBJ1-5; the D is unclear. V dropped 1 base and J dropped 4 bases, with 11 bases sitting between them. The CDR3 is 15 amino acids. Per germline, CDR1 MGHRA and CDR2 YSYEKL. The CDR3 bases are TGCGCCAGCAGCCAAGGCGGGTCACGAAATCAGCCCCAGCATTTT. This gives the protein CASSQGGSRNQPQHF.

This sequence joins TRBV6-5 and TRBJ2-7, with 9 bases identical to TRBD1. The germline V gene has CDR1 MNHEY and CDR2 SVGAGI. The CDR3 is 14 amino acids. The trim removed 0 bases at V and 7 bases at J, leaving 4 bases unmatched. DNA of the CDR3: TGTGCCAGCAGTTACTCGGGACAGGGAGGAGAGCAGTACTTC. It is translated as CASSYSGQGGEQYF.

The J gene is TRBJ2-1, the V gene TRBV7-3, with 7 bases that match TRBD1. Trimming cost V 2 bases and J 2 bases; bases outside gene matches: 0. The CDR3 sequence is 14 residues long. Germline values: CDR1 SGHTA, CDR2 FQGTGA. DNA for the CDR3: TGTGCCAGCAGCTTACAGGGGGCCTACAATGAGCAGTTCTTC. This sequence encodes CASSLQGAYNEQFF.

Written as DNA, the CDR3 is TGCGCCAGCAGTGTCTCAGATACGCAGTATTTT. Residues: CASSVSDTQYF. The genes are TRBV10-1 and TRBJ2-3; D is uncertain. The ends were cut back, 4 bases at V and 4 bases at J, with 3 bases in the middle. The CDR3 spans 11 residues. CDR1 is WNHNN, CDR2 SYGVQD, per germline (reference sequence).

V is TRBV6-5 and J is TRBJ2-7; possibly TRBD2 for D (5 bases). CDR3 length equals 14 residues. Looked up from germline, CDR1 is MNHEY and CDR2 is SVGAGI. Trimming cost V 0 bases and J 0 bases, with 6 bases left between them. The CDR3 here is CASSYSGGSYEQYF. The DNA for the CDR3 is TGTGCCAGCAGTTACTCAGGAGGCTCCTACGAGCAGTACTTC.

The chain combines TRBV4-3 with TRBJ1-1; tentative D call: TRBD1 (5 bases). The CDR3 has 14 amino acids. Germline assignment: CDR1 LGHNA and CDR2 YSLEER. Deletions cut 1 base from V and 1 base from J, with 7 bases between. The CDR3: CASSQGQTNTEAFF. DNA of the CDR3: TGCGCCAGCAGCCAAGGACAGACGAACACTGAAGCTTTCTTT.

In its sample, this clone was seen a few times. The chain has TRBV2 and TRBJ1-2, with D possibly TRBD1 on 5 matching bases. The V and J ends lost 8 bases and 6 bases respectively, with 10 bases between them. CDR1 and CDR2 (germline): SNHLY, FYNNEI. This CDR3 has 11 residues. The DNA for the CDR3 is TGTGCCAGCCTATGGGGGGATGGCTACACCTTC. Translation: CASLWGDGYTF.

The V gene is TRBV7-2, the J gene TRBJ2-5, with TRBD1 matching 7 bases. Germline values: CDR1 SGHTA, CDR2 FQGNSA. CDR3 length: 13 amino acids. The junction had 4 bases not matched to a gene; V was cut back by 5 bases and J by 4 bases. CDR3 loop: CASSLYRGETQYF. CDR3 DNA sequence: TGTGCCAGCAGCCTATACAGGGGAGAGACCCAGTACTTC. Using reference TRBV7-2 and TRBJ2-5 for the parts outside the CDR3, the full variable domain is GAGVSQSPSNKVTEKGKDVELRCDPISGHTALYWYRQSLGQGLEFLIYFQGNSAPDKSGLPSDRFSAERTGGSVSTLTIQRTQQEDSAVYLCASSLYRGETQYFGPGTRLLVL.

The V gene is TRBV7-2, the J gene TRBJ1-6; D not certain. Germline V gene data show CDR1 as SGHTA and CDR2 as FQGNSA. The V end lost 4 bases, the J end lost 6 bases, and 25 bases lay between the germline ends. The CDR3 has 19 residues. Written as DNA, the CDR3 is TGTGCCAGCAGCTCCTACGGCCGGGAGGACGAACCGGGTAATTCACCCCTCCACTTT. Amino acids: CASSSYGREDEPGNSPLHF.

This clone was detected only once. The CDR3 loop reads CAWSVGPGHNTEAFF. DNA for the CDR3: TGTGCCTGGAGTGTTGGTCCGGGACACAACACTGAAGCTTTCTTT. This chain uses TRBV30 with TRBJ1-1, with a weak D call TRBD1 (6 bases). The CDR3 runs to 15 residues. Trimming shortened V by 0 bases and J by 2 bases, and 13 bases separated the two germline ends. Germline CDR1 GTSNPN, CDR2 SVGIG (reference sequence).

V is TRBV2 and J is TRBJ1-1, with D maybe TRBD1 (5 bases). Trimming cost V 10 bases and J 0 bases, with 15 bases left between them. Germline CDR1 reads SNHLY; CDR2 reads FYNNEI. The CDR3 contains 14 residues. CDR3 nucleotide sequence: TGTGCCACGTACGTGACAGTTTTGAACACTGAAGCTTTCTTT. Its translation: CATYVTVLNTEAFF.

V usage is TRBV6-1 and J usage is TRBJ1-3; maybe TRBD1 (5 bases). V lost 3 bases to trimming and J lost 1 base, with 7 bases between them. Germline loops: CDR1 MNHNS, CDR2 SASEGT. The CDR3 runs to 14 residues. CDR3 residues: CASSDRASGNTIYF. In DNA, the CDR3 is TGTGCCAGCAGTGACAGGGCTTCTGGAAACACCATATATTTT.

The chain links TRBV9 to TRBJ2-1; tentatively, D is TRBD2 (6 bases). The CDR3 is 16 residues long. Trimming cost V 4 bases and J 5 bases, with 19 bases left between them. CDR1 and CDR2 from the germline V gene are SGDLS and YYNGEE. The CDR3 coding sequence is TGTGCCAGCAGCCCCCGGGGACTGGTGGGGGACAATGAGCAGTTCTTC. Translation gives CASSPRGLVGDNEQFF.

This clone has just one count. This chain's CDR3 is CASSYLAENTGELFF. CDR3 in DNA: TGTGCCAGCAGTTACTTGGCAGAAAACACCGGGGAGCTGTTTTTT. The chain joins TRBV6-6 to TRBJ2-2, with D hard to call. CDR1 and CDR2 (germline): MNHNY, SVGAGI (reference sequence). The CDR3 is made up of 15 amino acids. With 1 base removed from V and 2 bases from J, the gap between germline ends came to 8 bases.

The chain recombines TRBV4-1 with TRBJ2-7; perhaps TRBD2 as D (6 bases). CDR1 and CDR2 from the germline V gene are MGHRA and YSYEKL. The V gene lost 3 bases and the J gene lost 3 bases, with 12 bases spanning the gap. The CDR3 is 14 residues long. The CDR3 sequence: CASSHGGDDYEQYF. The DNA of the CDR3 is TGCGCCAGCAGCCACGGAGGGGACGACTACGAGCAGTACTTC.

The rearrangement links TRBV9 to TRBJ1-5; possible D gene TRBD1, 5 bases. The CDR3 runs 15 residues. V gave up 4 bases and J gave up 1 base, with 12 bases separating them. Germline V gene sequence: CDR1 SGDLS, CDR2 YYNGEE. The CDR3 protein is CASSLGGASNQPQHF. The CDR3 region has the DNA TGTGCCAGCAGCCTCGGGGGAGCCAGCAATCAGCCCCAGCATTTT.

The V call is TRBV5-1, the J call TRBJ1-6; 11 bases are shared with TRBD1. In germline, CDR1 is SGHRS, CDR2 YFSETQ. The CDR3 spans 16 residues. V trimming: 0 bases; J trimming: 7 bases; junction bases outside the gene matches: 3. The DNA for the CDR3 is TGCGCCAGCAGCTTGGCCGGGACAGGGGGAAATTCACCCCTCCACTTT. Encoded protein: CASSLAGTGGNSPLHF.

The CDR3 nucleotides are TGTGCCAGCAGCGTTAGGCGGGAGCCTTCCTACAATGAGCAGTTCTTC. Translation gives CASSVRREPSYNEQFF. The J gene is TRBJ2-1, the V gene TRBV9; 7 nucleotides line up with TRBD2. V lost 2 bases to trimming and J lost 1 base; unmatched junction nucleotides: 6. Germline values: CDR1 SGDLS, CDR2 YYNGEE. This CDR3 has 16 residues.

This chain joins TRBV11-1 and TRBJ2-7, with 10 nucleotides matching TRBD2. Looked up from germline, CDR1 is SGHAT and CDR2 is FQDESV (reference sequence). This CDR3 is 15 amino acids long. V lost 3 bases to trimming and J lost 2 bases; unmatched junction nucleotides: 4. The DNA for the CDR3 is TGTGCCAGCAGCTTTGCTAGCGGGGGCACCTACGAGCAGTACTTC. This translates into CASSFASGGTYEQYF.

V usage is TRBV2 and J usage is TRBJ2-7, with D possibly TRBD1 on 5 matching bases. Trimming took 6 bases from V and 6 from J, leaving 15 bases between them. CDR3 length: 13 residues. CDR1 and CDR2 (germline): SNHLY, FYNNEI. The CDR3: CASRAGMFSEQYF. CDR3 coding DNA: TGTGCCAGCAGGGCAGGGATGTTTTCCGAGCAGTACTTC. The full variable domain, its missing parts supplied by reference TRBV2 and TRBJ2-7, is EPEVTQTPSHQVTQMGQEVILRCVPISNHLYFYWYRQILGQKVEFLVSFYNNEISEKSEIFDDQFSVERPDGSNFTLKIRSTKLEDSAMYFCASRAGMFSEQYFGPGTRLTVT.

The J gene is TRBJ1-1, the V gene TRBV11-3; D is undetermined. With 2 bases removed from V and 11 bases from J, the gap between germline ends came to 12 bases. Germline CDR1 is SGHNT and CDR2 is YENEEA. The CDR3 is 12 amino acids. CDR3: CASSLRGLPAFF. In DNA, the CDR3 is TGTGCCAGCAGCTTACGTGGGCTCCCGGCTTTCTTT.

The CDR3 reads CARSLRGQLIAQYF. In DNA form, the CDR3 reads TGTGCCAGAAGCTTGAGAGGTCAGTTAATAGCCCAGTACTTC. The rearrangement uses TRBV5-3 and TRBJ2-5; D remains ambiguous. TRBV5-3 counts as an open reading frame of uncertain function. The CDR3 is made up of 14 amino acids. The germline V and J ends were trimmed by 1 base and 9 bases, with 16 bases remaining between them.

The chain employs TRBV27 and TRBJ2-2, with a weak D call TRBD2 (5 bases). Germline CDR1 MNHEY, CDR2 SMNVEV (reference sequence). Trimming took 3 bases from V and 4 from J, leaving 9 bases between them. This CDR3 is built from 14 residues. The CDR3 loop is CASSFRGFTGELFF. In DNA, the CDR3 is TGTGCCAGCAGTTTTCGGGGTTTCACCGGGGAGCTGTTTTTT.

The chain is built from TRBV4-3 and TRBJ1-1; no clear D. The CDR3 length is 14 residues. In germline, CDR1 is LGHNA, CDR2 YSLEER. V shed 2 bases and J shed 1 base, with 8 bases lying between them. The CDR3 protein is CASSQFRENTEAFF. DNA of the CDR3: TGCGCCAGCAGCCAATTTCGGGAGAACACTGAAGCTTTCTTT.